This TCR beta chain was recorded in a study of T-cell reconstitution after alpha-beta-depleted transplantation in children. Study-wide results and limits: About two months after transplant, alpha-beta T cells reportedly came from several hundred expanded graft clones. Recipient T cells and thymic progenitors that survived gave rise to the high TCRbeta diversity observed at day 60 in some patients. After one year, T-cell counts and TCRbeta diversity mostly came from new T cells.

This CDR3 comprises 12 residues. The V and J ends lost 2 bases and 10 bases respectively, with 10 bases between them. The germline gives CDR1 SGHRS, CDR2 YFSETQ. Unique molecular identifiers were used to barcode this TCRbeta library. TCRdb re-called the PCR reads with MiXCR, one entry per CDR3 protein. The sample records about 980,000 distinct CDR3 sequences, roughly 29% being singletons. This clonotype was seen more than once but under ten times. The antigen remains undetermined. The specimen was PBMCs, mostly from graft donor cells, collected 360 days after TCRalphabeta/CD19-depleted stem cell transplant. The sequence came from a boy in the first two years of life who had a stem cell transplant for SCID, so the T cells may come from the graft donor. J is TRBJ2-1 and V is TRBV5-1; no definite D call. DNA for the CDR3: TGCGCCAGCAGCTTCGGTGGGCAAGAGCAGTTCTTC. Encoded protein: CASSFGGQEQFF.